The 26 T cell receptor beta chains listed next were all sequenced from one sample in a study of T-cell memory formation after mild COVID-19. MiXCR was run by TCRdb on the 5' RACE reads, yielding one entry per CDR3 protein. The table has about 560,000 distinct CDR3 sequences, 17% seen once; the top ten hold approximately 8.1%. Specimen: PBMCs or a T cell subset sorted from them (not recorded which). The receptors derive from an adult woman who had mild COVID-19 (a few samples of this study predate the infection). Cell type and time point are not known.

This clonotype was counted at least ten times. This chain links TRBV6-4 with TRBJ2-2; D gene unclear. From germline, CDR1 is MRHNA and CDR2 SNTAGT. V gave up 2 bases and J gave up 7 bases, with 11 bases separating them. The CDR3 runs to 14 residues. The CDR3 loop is CASSDREWSGELFF. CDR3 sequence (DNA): TGTGCCAGCAGTGACAGGGAATGGAGCGGGGAGCTGTTTTTT.

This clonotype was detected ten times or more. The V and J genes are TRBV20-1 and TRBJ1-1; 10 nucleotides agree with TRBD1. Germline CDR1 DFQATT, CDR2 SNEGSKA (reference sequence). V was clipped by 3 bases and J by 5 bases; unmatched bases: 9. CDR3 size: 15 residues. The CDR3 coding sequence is TGCAGTGCTAGGGAGAGACAGGGGGCAAATACTGAAGCTTTCTTT. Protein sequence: CSARERQGANTEAFF.

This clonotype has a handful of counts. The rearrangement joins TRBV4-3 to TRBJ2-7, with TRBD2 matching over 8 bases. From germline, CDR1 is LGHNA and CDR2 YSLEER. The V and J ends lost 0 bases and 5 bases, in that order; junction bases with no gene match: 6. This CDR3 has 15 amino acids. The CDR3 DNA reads TGCGCCAGCAGCCAAGAAAGCGGGAGTATCCACGAGCAGTACTTC. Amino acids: CASSQESGSIHEQYF.

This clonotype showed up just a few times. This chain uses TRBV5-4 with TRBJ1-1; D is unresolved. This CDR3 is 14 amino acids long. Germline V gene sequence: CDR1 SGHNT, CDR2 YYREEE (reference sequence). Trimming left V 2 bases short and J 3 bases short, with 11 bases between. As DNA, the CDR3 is TGTGCCAGCAGCTTTCGGACCGTAGACACTGAAGCTTTCTTT. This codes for CASSFRTVDTEAFF.

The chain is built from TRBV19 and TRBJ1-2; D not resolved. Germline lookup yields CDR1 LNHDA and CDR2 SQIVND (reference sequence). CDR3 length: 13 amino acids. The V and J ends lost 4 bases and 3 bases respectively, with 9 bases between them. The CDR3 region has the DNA TGTGCCAGTAGTAAACAGCTGGACTATGGCTACACCTTC. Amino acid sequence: CASSKQLDYGYTF.

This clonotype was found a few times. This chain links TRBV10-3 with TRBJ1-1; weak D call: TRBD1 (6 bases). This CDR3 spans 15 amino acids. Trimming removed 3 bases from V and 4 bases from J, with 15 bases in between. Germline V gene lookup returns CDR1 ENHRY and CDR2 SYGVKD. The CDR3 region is CAISDPGVGSTEAFF. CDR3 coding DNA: TGTGCCATCAGTGACCCAGGGGTCGGGTCCACTGAAGCTTTCTTT.

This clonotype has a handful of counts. CDR3 residues: CSVEPRGGSPLHF. The CDR3 DNA reads TGCAGCGTTGAACCCAGAGGGGGGTCACCCCTCCACTTT. The chain recombines TRBV29-1 with TRBJ1-6; D is possibly TRBD1 (6 bases). This CDR3 comprises 13 residues. Per the germline V gene, CDR1 is SQVTM and CDR2 is ANQGSEA. Between the trimmed V and J ends, which lost 2 bases and 10 bases, there was a span of 12 bases.

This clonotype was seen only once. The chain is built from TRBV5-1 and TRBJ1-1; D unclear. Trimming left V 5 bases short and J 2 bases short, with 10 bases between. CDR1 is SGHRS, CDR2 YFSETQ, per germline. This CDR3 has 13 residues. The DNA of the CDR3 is TGCGCCAGCAGACGACCAGCAAACACTGAAGCTTTCTTT. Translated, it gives CASRRPANTEAFF. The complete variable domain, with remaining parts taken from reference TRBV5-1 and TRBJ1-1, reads KAGVTQTPRYLIKTRGQQVTLSCSPISGHRSVSWYQQTPGQGLQFLFEYFSETQRNKGNFPGRFSGRQFSNSRSEMNVSTLELGDSALYLCASRRPANTEAFFGQGTRLTVV.

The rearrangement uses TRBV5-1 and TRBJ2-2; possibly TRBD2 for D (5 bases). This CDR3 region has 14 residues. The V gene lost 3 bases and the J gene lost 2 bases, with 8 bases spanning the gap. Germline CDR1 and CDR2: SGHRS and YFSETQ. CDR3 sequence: CASSSLDNTGELFF. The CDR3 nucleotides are TGCGCCAGCAGCTCACTAGACAACACCGGGGAGCTGTTTTTT. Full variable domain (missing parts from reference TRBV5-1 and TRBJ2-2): KAGVTQTPRYLIKTRGQQVTLSCSPISGHRSVSWYQQTPGQGLQFLFEYFSETQRNKGNFPGRFSGRQFSNSRSEMNVSTLELGDSALYLCASSSLDNTGELFFGEGSRLTVL.

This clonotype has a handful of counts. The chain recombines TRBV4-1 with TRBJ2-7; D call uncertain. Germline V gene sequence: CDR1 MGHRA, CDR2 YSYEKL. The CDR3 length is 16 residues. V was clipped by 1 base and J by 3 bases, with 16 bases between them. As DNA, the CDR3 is TGCGCCAGCAGCCAAGCCACGACGGCATTCCTCTACGAGCAGTACTTC. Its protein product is CASSQATTAFLYEQYF.

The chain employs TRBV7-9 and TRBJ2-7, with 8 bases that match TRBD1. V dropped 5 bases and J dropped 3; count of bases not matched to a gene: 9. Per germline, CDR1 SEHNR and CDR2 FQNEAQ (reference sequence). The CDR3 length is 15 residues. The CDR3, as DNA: TGTGCCAGCAGCGGGCGTGGGACAGGCCTCTACGAGCAGTACTTC. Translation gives CASSGRGTGLYEQYF.

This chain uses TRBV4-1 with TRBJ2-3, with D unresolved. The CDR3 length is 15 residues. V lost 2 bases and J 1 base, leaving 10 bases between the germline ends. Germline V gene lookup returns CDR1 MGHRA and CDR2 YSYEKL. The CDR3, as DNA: TGCGCCAGCAGCCAATCGGCGCAGCGCACAGATACGCAGTATTTT. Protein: CASSQSAQRTDTQYF.

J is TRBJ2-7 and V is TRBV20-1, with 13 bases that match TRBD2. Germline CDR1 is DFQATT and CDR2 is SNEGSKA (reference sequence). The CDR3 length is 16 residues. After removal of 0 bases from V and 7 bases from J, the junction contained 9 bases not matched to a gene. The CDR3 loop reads CSARESPGLAGFEQYF. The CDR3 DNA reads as TGCAGTGCTAGAGAGAGCCCGGGACTAGCGGGGTTTGAGCAGTACTTC.

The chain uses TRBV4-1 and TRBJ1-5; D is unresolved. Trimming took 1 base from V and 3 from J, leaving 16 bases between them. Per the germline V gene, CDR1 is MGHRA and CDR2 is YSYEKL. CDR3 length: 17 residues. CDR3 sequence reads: CASSQVFPREFNQPQHF. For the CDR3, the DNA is TGCGCCAGCAGCCAAGTATTTCCAAGAGAATTCAATCAGCCCCAGCATTTT.

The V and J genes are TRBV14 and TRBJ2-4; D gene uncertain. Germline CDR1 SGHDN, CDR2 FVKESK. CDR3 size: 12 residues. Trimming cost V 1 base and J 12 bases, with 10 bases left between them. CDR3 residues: CASSQVGTHQYF. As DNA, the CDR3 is TGTGCCAGCAGCCAAGTTGGCACACATCAGTACTTC.

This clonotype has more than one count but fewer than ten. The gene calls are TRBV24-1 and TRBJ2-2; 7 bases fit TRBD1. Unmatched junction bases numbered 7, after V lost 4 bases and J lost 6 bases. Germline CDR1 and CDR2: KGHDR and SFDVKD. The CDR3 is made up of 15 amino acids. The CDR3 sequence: CATSDPTGFSGELFF. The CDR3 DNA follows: TGTGCCACCAGTGACCCGACAGGGTTCTCCGGGGAGCTGTTTTTT.

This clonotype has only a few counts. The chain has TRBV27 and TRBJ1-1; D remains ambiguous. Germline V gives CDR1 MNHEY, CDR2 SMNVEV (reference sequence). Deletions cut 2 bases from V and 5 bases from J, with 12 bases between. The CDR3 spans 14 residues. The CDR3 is CASSLAGFRTEAFF. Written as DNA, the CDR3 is TGTGCCAGCAGTTTAGCAGGTTTTAGAACTGAAGCTTTCTTT.

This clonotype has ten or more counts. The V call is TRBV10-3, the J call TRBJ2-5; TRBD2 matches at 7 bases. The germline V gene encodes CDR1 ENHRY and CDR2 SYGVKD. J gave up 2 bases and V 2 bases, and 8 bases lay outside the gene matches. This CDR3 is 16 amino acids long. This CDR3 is CAISEGRGGGQETQYF. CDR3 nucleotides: TGTGCCATCAGTGAGGGACGCGGCGGGGGACAAGAGACCCAGTACTTC.

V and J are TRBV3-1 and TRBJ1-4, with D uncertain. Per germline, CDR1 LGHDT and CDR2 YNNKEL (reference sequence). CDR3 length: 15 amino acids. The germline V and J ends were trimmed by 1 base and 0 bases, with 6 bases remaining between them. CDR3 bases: TGTGCCAGCAGCCAAGCGACGGCAACTAATGAAAAACTGTTTTTT. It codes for CASSQATATNEKLFF.

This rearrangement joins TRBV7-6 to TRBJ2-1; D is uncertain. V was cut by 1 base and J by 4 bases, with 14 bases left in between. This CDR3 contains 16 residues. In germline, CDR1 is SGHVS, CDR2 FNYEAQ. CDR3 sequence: CASSLDPGTRYNEQFF. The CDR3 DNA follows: TGTGCCAGCAGCTTAGATCCCGGTACTCGTTACAATGAGCAGTTCTTC.

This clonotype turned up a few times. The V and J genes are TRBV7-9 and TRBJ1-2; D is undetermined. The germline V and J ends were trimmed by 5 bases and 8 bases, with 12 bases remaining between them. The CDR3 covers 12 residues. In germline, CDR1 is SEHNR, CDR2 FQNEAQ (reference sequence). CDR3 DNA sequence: TGTGCCAGCAGCCCCGAACGGGGAGGCTACACCTTC. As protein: CASSPERGGYTF.

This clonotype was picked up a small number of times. CDR3 DNA sequence: TGTGCCAGCAGCTTAAAAGGGGGGACTGGGGAAAAACTGTTTTTT. Its protein product is CASSLKGGTGEKLFF. The rearrangement joins TRBV11-3 to TRBJ1-4, with D perhaps TRBD1 (6 bases). The CDR3 length is 15 residues. The germline V gene encodes CDR1 SGHNT and CDR2 YENEEA. The ends were cut back, 2 bases at V and 8 bases at J, with 15 bases in the middle. Full variable domain (outside the CDR3, taken from reference TRBV11-3 and TRBJ1-4): EAGVVQSPRYKIIEKKQPVAFWCNPISGHNTLYWYLQNLGQGPELLIRYENEEAVDDSQLPKDRFSAERLKGVDSTLKIQPAELGDSAVYLCASSLKGGTGEKLFFGSGTQLSVL.

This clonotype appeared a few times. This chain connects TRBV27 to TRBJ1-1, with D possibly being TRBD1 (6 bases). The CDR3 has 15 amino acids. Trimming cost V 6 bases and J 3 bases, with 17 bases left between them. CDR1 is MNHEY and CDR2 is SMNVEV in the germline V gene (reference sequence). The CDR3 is CASSQDSDSHTEAFF. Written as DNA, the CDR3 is TGTGCCAGCAGCCAAGACTCGGACAGTCACACTGAAGCTTTCTTT.

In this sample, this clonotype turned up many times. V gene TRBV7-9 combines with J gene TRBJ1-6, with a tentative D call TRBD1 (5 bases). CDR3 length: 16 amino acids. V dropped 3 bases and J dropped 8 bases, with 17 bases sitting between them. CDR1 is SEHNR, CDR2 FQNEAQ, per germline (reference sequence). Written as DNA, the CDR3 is TGTGCCAGCAGCTTCCTTGGAGGGGCCCTAGATTCACCCCTCCACTTT. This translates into CASSFLGGALDSPLHF.

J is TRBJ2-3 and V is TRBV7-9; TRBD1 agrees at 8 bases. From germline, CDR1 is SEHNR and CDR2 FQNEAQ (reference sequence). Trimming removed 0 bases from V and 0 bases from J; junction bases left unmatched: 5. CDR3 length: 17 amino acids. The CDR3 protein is CASSLARTGTSTDTQYF. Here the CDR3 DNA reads TGTGCCAGCAGCTTAGCGCGGACAGGGACGAGCACAGATACGCAGTATTTT.

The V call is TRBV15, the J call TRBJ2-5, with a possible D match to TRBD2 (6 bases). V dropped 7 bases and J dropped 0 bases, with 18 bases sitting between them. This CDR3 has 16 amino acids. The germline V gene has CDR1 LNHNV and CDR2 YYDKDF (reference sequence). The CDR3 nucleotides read TGTGCCACCACCGGCGGGACGGCTCTATACCAAGAGACCCAGTACTTC. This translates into CATTGGTALYQETQYF.